These T cell receptor beta chains were read from a single sample in a study of technical replicates of blood from several donors. Clones were sequenced by immunoSEQ multiplex PCR, and TCRdb holds only the in-frame ones, with some missing. The sample yields roughly 87,000 clones, 90% to 95% seen once. The specimen was T cells isolated from PBMCs. The receptor source for this set is a human donor in good health. CDR3s leave out the opening cysteine and the closing phenylalanine or tryptophan.

length: 13
J: TRBJ2-1
V: TRBV5-1
CDR3: ASSLSRANYNEQF

length: 13
J: TRBJ2-7
V: TRBV2
CDR3: ASSEAMGALYEQY

length: 10
J: TRBJ1-2
V: TRBV30
CDR3: AWSTTGNGYT

length: 12
J: TRBJ2-7
V: TRBV18
CDR3: ASSPVQGSYEQY

length: 11
J: TRBJ1-2
V: TRBV6-5
CDR3: ASSSEGNYGYT

length: 12
J: TRBJ1-5
V: TRBV25-1
CDR3: ASSAGQGDQPQH

length: 13
J: TRBJ1-6
V: TRBV5-5
CDR3: ASSFLISSYSPLH

length: 13
J: TRBJ1-2
V: TRBV11-1
CDR3: ASSPLPGQGDNYT

length: 13
J: TRBJ2-7
V: TRBV7-8
CDR3: ASSLGGAGVYEQY

length: 13
J: TRBJ1-5
V: TRBV6-1
CDR3: ASSEIFPRGQPQH

length: 11
J: TRBJ1-1
V: TRBV11-2
CDR3: ASSLYRGTEAF

length: 11
J: TRBJ1-1
V: TRBV2
CDR3: ASSKDRDTEAF

length: 13
J: TRBJ1-5
V: TRBV7-8
CDR3: ASAPRRTGDQPQH

length: 14
J: TRBJ2-1
V: TRBV6-5
CDR3: ASSYPSGQGPNEQF

length: 12
J: TRBJ1-2
V: TRBV9
CDR3: ASSVGRGYNGYT

length: 14
J: TRBJ1-1
V: TRBV4-1
CDR3: ASSQDHPGRGTEAF

length: 16
J: TRBJ2-5
V: TRBV5-1
CDR3: ASSLGTSGANTQETQY

length: 13
J: TRBJ1-1
V: TRBV4-1
CDR3: ASSQAPGRNTEAF

length: 13
J: TRBJ2-2
V: TRBV6-5
CDR3: ASSTTGGSTGELF

length: 13
J: TRBJ2-1
V: TRBV6-4
CDR3: ASSELAGVGNEQF

length: 12
J: TRBJ2-7
V: TRBV7-9
CDR3: ASSSVRSSYEQY

length: 12
J: TRBJ2-7
V: TRBV18
CDR3: ASSPSGKDHEQY

length: 15
J: TRBJ2-3
V: TRBV11-2
CDR3: ASSLPPLWGLTDTQY

length: 14
J: TRBJ1-1
V: TRBV27
CDR3: ASSHSPGQGGTEAF

length: 10
J: TRBJ2-7
V: TRBV5-1
CDR3: ASSLAGAEQY

length: 12
J: TRBJ1-2
V: TRBV6-5
CDR3: ASSYSGGGGIDT

length: 13
J: TRBJ1-2
V: TRBV7-9
CDR3: ASSSPFRGLYGYT

length: 16
J: TRBJ1-2
V: TRBV12-5
CDR3: ASGLVRTGGHRVYGYT

length: 12
J: TRBJ2-2
V: TRBV5-8
CDR3: ASRTTGEAGELF

length: 13
J: TRBJ1-4
V: TRBV5-1
CDR3: ASSLVGTGEEKLF

length: 17
J: TRBJ1-1
V: TRBV18
CDR3: ASSQNFGTGGLSNTEAF

length: 13
J: TRBJ1-5
V: TRBV6-5
CDR3: ASSYSGAANQPQH

length: 13
J: TRBJ1-1
V: TRBV28
CDR3: ASTAVQGANTEAF

length: 13
J: TRBJ2-7
V: TRBV6-5
CDR3: ASSSSSSGTSEQY

length: 12
J: TRBJ1-5
V: TRBV28
CDR3: ATAQRTGFRPQH

length: 12
J: TRBJ2-7
V: TRBV7-6
CDR3: ASSALDRPYEQY

length: 12
J: TRBJ2-7
V: TRBV5-4
CDR3: ASSLSSTIYEQY

length: 13
J: TRBJ2-3
V: TRBV7-9
CDR3: ASSLGTSGTDTQY

length: 13
J: TRBJ1-1
V: TRBV9
CDR3: ASSAWGGAATEAF

length: 17
J: TRBJ1-6
V: TRBV7-2
CDR3: ASSLVRQGVILYNSPLH

length: 12
J: TRBJ2-1
V: TRBV13
CDR3: ASSLVGSGHEQF

length: 14
J: TRBJ2-1
V: TRBV27
CDR3: ASSLGSQGIIHEQF